This T cell receptor beta chain was sequenced for a study of cytomegalovirus exposure and HLA in healthy donors. The PCR was carried out with 60 Vbeta primers and 13 Jbeta primers. Some clones are missing from TCRdb's copy, which holds only in-frame ones; the method was immunoSEQ multiplex PCR. The sample contains 90,000 to 110,000 clones, about 13% of which appear only once. Study findings and constraints: Accurate HLA-A and HLA-B prediction from TCR beta sequences was reported for most subjects.

The ends were cut back, 4 bases at V and 2 bases at J, with 14 bases in the middle. CDR3 length equals 15 residues. Per the germline V gene, CDR1 is SGHTA and CDR2 is FQGNSA. This clone has only a few counts. Antigen: not known. The sample consisted of PBMCs. The clonotype was recovered from a man aged 35 to 55 in good health and CMV-seropositive. This chain links TRBV7-2 with TRBJ2-5; tentatively, D is TRBD2 (7 bases). CDR3 nucleotide sequence: TGTGCCAGCAGCTCCCAAGGGGGAGGGCAAGAGACCCAGTACTTC. It yields the protein CASSSQGGGQETQYF.